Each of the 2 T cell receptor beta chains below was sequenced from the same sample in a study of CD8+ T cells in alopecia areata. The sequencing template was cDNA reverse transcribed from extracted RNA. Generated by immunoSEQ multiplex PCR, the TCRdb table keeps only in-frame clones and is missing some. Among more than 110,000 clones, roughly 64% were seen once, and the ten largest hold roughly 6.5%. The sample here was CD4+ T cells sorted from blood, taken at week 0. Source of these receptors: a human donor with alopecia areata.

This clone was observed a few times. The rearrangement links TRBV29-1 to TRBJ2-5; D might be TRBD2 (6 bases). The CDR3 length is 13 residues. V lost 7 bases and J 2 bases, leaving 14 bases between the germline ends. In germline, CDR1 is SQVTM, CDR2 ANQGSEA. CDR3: CSAPGGPQETQYF. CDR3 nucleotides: TGCAGCGCCCCTGGAGGGCCTCAAGAGACCCAGTACTTC.

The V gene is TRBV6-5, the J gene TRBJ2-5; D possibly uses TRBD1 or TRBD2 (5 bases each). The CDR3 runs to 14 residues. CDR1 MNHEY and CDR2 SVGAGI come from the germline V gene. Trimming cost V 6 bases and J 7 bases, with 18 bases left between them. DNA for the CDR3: TGTGCCAGCAGCCTGGGACCAATCATGGGGACCCAGTACTTC. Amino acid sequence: CASSLGPIMGTQYF.